The clone carrying this TCR beta chain was seen at least ten times. This sample was taken from a study of T-cell reconstitution after alpha-beta-depleted transplantation in children. Unique molecular identifiers were incorporated into the prepared TCRbeta library. TCRdb independently ran MiXCR on the PCR reads; one entry per CDR3 protein. This sample has some 350,000 distinct CDR3 sequences, with about a tenth found just once. The CDR3 runs 13 residues. Germline V lookup: CDR1 MGHRA, CDR2 YSYEKL. V trimming: 3 bases; J trimming: 10 bases; junction bases outside the gene matches: 5. The sample in question was PBMCs from the stem cell graft donor, obtained from the stem cell graft. This sequence originates from a human donor who donated a stem cell graft to a child with acute lymphoblastic leukemia. This chain links TRBV4-1 with TRBJ2-1; 8 nucleotides agree with TRBD2. The CDR3 sequence: CASSQGLVLEQFF. CDR3 bases: TGCGCCAGCAGCCAGGGACTAGTCTTGGAGCAGTTCTTC.